These 31 T cell receptor beta chains share one sample of origin, sequenced in a study of cytomegalovirus exposure and HLA in healthy donors. PCR employed 60 Vbeta and 13 Jbeta primers. Method: immunoSEQ multiplex PCR; TCRdb's copy keeps in-frame clones and lacks some. The sample carries 150,000 to 200,000 clones, more than 60% recorded once. Sequencing input: PBMCs. The origin of the receptors is a woman between 35 and 50 years old in good health and CMV-seropositive.

V gene TRBV15 combines with J gene TRBJ2-3; possibly TRBD1 for D (6 bases). Germline values: CDR1 LNHNV, CDR2 YYDKDF (reference sequence). The CDR3 loop spans 13 amino acids. Trimming cost V 6 bases and J 0 bases, with 7 bases left between them. CDR3 amino acids: CATRDRSTDTQYF. Written as DNA, the CDR3 is TGTGCCACCAGAGACAGGAGCACAGATACGCAGTATTTT.

This sequence joins TRBV7-8 and TRBJ1-1; D might be TRBD1 (5 bases). From germline, CDR1 is SGHVS and CDR2 FQNEAQ. V lost 1 base and J lost 0, with 9 bases in between. CDR3 length: 15 amino acids. CDR3 bases: TGTGCCAGCAGCTTAGTAGGGACTGTGAACACTGAAGCTTTCTTT. It translates to CASSLVGTVNTEAFF.

The rearrangement uses TRBV7-9 and TRBJ2-1; 9 bases fit TRBD1. Germline V gene data show CDR1 as SEHNR and CDR2 as FQNEAQ (reference sequence). J lost 6 bases, V lost 5 bases, and 8 bases had no gene match. The CDR3 covers 15 residues. The CDR3 nucleotides are TGTGCCAGCAGCCGGCCGGGACAGGGTTTCAATGAGCAGTTCTTC. Translation: CASSRPGQGFNEQFF.

This clone was counted many times. The chain links TRBV4-3 to TRBJ2-7, with D possibly matching TRBD2 (6 bases). The CDR3 covers 15 residues. V lost 2 bases to trimming and J lost 5 bases, with 16 bases between them. Germline CDR1 LGHNA, CDR2 YSLEER. CDR3 amino acids: CASSQSGVGTDEQYF. CDR3 in DNA: TGCGCCAGCAGCCAATCGGGAGTAGGGACCGACGAGCAGTACTTC.

The chain uses TRBV7-9 and TRBJ2-7; no clear D gene. Germline V gene data show CDR1 as SEHNR and CDR2 as FQNEAQ (reference sequence). This CDR3 region has 12 residues. V dropped 1 base and J dropped 5 bases, with 6 bases sitting between them. CDR3 protein: CASSLVRDEQYF. The CDR3 DNA reads as TGTGCCAGCAGCTTAGTACGGGACGAGCAGTACTTC.

The chain links TRBV30 to TRBJ2-1; 9 bases align to TRBD1. The length of the CDR3 is 16 residues. Per germline, CDR1 GTSNPN and CDR2 SVGIG (reference sequence). The junction had 7 bases not matched to a gene; V was cut back by 0 bases and J by 4 bases. The CDR3 sequence: CAWSVPRDRAYNEQFF. The CDR3 bases are TGTGCCTGGAGTGTACCCCGGGACAGGGCTTACAATGAGCAGTTCTTC.

The chain links TRBV5-1 to TRBJ2-3; 9 bases align to TRBD1. V gave up 4 bases and J gave up 4 bases; unmatched junction bases: 10. CDR1 SGHRS and CDR2 YFSETQ come from the germline V gene. This CDR3 region has 16 residues. CDR3 residues: CASSAGTGRGADTQYF. For the CDR3, the DNA is TGCGCCAGCAGCGCCGGGACAGGGCGAGGCGCAGATACGCAGTATTTT.

This clone was observed once. The chain is built from TRBV19 and TRBJ1-1; D possibly corresponds to TRBD1 (5 bases). V was pared by 5 bases and J by 1 base, with 8 bases between. This CDR3 is 13 amino acids long. Per germline, CDR1 LNHDA and CDR2 SQIVND (reference sequence). The CDR3 protein is CASSLRANTEAFF. The CDR3 DNA is TGTGCCAGTAGTCTCAGGGCGAACACTGAAGCTTTCTTT. The variable domain in full, completed from reference TRBV19 and TRBJ1-1, reads DGGITQSPKYLFRKEGQNVTLSCEQNLNHDAMYWYRQDPGQGLRLIYYSQIVNDFQKGDIAEGYSVSREKKESFPLTVTSAQKNPTAFYLCASSLRANTEAFFGQGTRLTVV.

The chain has TRBV2 and TRBJ1-6; possible D gene TRBD1, 6 bases. The CDR3 contains 19 residues. The V and J ends lost 6 bases and 7 bases respectively, with 28 bases between them. Germline CDR1 and CDR2: SNHLY and FYNNEI. This CDR3 reads CASSLRGGVRGGGNSPLHF. DNA for the CDR3: TGTGCCAGCAGCCTGCGGGGGGGCGTTAGGGGAGGTGGAAATTCACCCCTCCACTTT.

The chain couples TRBV10-3 to TRBJ2-5; D is possibly TRBD1 (6 bases). CDR3 size: 13 residues. Looked up from germline, CDR1 is ENHRY and CDR2 is SYGVKD. The ends were cut back, 3 bases at V and 2 bases at J, with 7 bases in the middle. The CDR3 protein is CAISEGGQETQYF. The CDR3 region has the DNA TGTGCCATCAGTGAAGGGGGACAAGAGACCCAGTACTTC.

The chain joins TRBV29-1 to TRBJ2-7; 9 positions match TRBD2. Trimming at V came to 1 base and at J to 7 bases, leaving 14 bases not matched to a gene. The CDR3 has 16 residues. CDR1 and CDR2 from the germline V gene are SQVTM and ANQGSEA. CDR3 bases: TGCAGCGTTGAAGTGTCTTGGGATAGCGGGAGTGGAGAGCAGTACTTC. Protein sequence: CSVEVSWDSGSGEQYF.

This clone has a single count. The chain is built from TRBV18 and TRBJ2-2, with 10 bases fitting TRBD2. This CDR3 is 17 amino acids long. Losses at the gene ends were 6 bases for V and 2 bases for J; bases not matched to a gene: 9. Germline V gene data show CDR1 as KGHSH and CDR2 as LQKENI. The CDR3 sequence is CASSPVSSGSNTGELFF. The CDR3 coding sequence is TGTGCCAGCTCTCCAGTCTCTAGCGGGAGTAACACCGGGGAGCTGTTTTTT.

The V gene is TRBV5-1, the J gene TRBJ1-4; D unresolved. Germline assignment: CDR1 SGHRS and CDR2 YFSETQ. This CDR3 contains 14 residues. The ends were cut back, 4 bases at V and 5 bases at J, with 12 bases in the middle. The chain's CDR3 is CASSPSTGNEKLFF. The CDR3 DNA reads TGCGCCAGCAGCCCATCCACGGGAAATGAAAAACTGTTTTTT. Complete variable domain (other parts from reference TRBV5-1 and TRBJ1-4): KAGVTQTPRYLIKTRGQQVTLSCSPISGHRSVSWYQQTPGQGLQFLFEYFSETQRNKGNFPGRFSGRQFSNSRSEMNVSTLELGDSALYLCASSPSTGNEKLFFGSGTQLSVL.

This chain uses TRBV27 with TRBJ2-1, with 8 positions matching TRBD1. V trimming: 5 bases; J trimming: 7 bases; junction bases outside the gene matches: 13. This CDR3 contains 16 residues. CDR1 is MNHEY, CDR2 SMNVEV, per germline (reference sequence). DNA of the CDR3: TGTGCCAGCAGTCCATGGCTACAGGGGGGAATGAATGAGCAGTTCTTC. Protein: CASSPWLQGGMNEQFF.

The chain couples TRBV9 to TRBJ2-7; TRBD1 matches at 7 bases. Germline CDR1 SGDLS, CDR2 YYNGEE. This CDR3 has 14 residues. V lost 4 bases, J lost 3 bases, and 7 bases stayed unmatched. CDR3: CASSSTGQSYEQYF. CDR3 DNA: TGTGCCAGCAGCTCCACGGGACAGAGCTACGAGCAGTACTTC.

V and J are TRBV7-9 and TRBJ2-3; 8 bases fit TRBD2. The CDR3 sequence is 15 residues long. Germline V gene data show CDR1 as SEHNR and CDR2 as FQNEAQ (reference sequence). V dropped 1 base and J dropped 4; count of bases not matched to a gene: 4. This chain's CDR3 is CASSLGGLGSDTQYF. CDR3 coding DNA: TGTGCCAGCAGCTTAGGGGGACTAGGCTCAGATACGCAGTATTTT.

The chain uses TRBV6-4 and TRBJ2-1; 7 bases align to TRBD2. The germline CDR1 and CDR2 sequences are MRHNA and SNTAGT. Trimming removed 3 bases from V and 6 bases from J; junction bases left unmatched: 8. The CDR3 is 15 residues long. The CDR3 coding sequence is TGTGCCAGCAGTGATCCTAGCGGAGTGGGCAATGAGCAGTTCTTC. This gives the protein CASSDPSGVGNEQFF.

In the case of this clone: The germline gene is not matched at one end of the junction; a read error may be the cause. V gene TRBV7-7 combines with J gene TRBJ2-5; D is possibly TRBD1 (6 bases). CDR3 length: 14 residues. In germline, CDR1 is SSHAT, CDR2 FNYEAQ (reference sequence). The DNA for the CDR3 is TGTGCTAGCAGCTTAGTATCAGGGGAAGAGACCCGGTACTTC. As protein: CASSLVSGEETRYF.

V is TRBV5-1 and J is TRBJ1-4, with 8 bases lining up with TRBD1. The CDR3 loop spans 15 amino acids. Germline assignment: CDR1 SGHRS and CDR2 YFSETQ. The trim removed 2 bases at V and 4 bases at J, leaving 4 bases unmatched. This CDR3 is CASSFQGAGNEKLFF. In DNA form, the CDR3 reads TGCGCCAGCAGCTTTCAGGGGGCCGGTAATGAAAAACTGTTTTTT.

This clone was counted between two and nine times. The chain carries TRBV28 and TRBJ1-4; a weak D match, TRBD1 (6 bases). V shed 7 bases and J shed 3 bases, with 12 bases lying between them. Germline loops: CDR1 MDHEN, CDR2 SYDVKM. CDR3 length: 14 residues. CDR3 DNA sequence: TGTGCCAGCAACTTAGGGGGTCCTAATGAAAAACTGTTTTTT. Its translation is CASNLGGPNEKLFF.

This clone showed up just once. The chain links TRBV2 to TRBJ2-7, with TRBD1 matching 9 bases. The V segment lost 6 bases and the J segment 7 bases; nucleotides outside the gene matches: 13. The CDR3 runs 15 residues. CDR1 and CDR2 (germline): SNHLY, FYNNEI. The CDR3 here is CASSPARDRAREQYF. Here the CDR3 DNA reads TGTGCCAGCAGCCCTGCCCGGGACAGGGCTCGGGAGCAGTACTTC.

The rearrangement links TRBV6-5 to TRBJ2-2, with D possibly TRBD2 on 6 matching bases. Deletions cut 6 bases from V and 4 bases from J, with 12 bases between. The germline CDR1 and CDR2 sequences are MNHEY and SVGAGI. CDR3 length: 14 residues. CDR3: CASSSQGGTGELFF. The CDR3 DNA reads TGTGCCAGCAGCTCGCAGGGAGGCACCGGGGAGCTGTTTTTT.

The rearrangement links TRBV19 to TRBJ2-1; 10 bases are a match to TRBD2. This CDR3 region has 12 residues. The germline gives CDR1 LNHDA, CDR2 SQIVND (reference sequence). J lost 8 bases, V lost 6 bases, and 1 base had no gene match. The CDR3 bases are TGTGCCAGTAGACTAGCGGGACATGAGCAGTTCTTC. Translated, it gives CASRLAGHEQFF.

The chain carries TRBV19 and TRBJ2-1, with 9 bases identical to TRBD2. Germline V gives CDR1 LNHDA, CDR2 SQIVND (reference sequence). The J segment lost 0 bases and the V segment lost 8 bases, leaving 5 bases of the junction unmatched. The CDR3 length is 15 residues. CDR3 DNA sequence: TGTGCCAGTGGAGCGGGAGGTAGCTCCTACAATGAGCAGTTCTTC. Residues: CASGAGGSSYNEQFF. The full variable domain, completed using reference TRBV19 and TRBJ2-1, is DGGITQSPKYLFRKEGQNVTLSCEQNLNHDAMYWYRQDPGQGLRLIYYSQIVNDFQKGDIAEGYSVSREKKESFPLTVTSAQKNPTAFYLCASGAGGSSYNEQFFGPGTRLTVL.

The rearrangement uses TRBV7-8 and TRBJ2-1; TRBD2 matches 12 bases. V lost 5 bases to trimming and J lost 7 bases; unmatched junction nucleotides: 9. In germline, CDR1 is SGHVS, CDR2 FQNEAQ. The CDR3 has 16 residues. The CDR3 nucleotides are TGTGCCAGCAGCCCAGGGGGACTAGCGGGTCGGAATGAGCAGTTCTTC. Protein: CASSPGGLAGRNEQFF. Full variable domain (missing parts from reference TRBV7-8 and TRBJ2-1): GAGVSQSPRYKVAKRGQDVALRCDPISGHVSLFWYQQALGQGPEFLTYFQNEAQLDKSGLPSDRFFAERPEGSVSTLKIQRTQQEDSAVYLCASSPGGLAGRNEQFFGPGTRLTVL.

The table lists this clone with a few counts. This CDR3 is CASSGTAYNEQFF. CDR3 nucleotide sequence: TGTGCCAGCAGCGGGACTGCTTACAATGAGCAGTTCTTC. The chain uses TRBV2 and TRBJ2-1; TRBD2 might be the D (6 bases). The CDR3 length is 13 residues. Germline CDR1 and CDR2: SNHLY and FYNNEI. The ends were cut back, 6 bases at V and 4 bases at J, with 10 bases in the middle.

The gene calls are TRBV10-3 and TRBJ2-1, with 10 positions matching TRBD2. J was trimmed by 9 bases and V by 6 bases; bases with no gene match: 8. CDR1 is ENHRY and CDR2 is SYGVKD in the germline V gene. This CDR3 has 14 residues. The DNA for the CDR3 is TGTGCCATCAGGGAGCGGGAGGGCCGGGGTGAGCAGTTCTTC. Its protein is CAIREREGRGEQFF.

The V call is TRBV9, the J call TRBJ2-7, with 8 nucleotides matching TRBD1. J gave up 2 bases and V 0 bases, and 7 bases lay outside the gene matches. There are 16 residues in the CDR3. CDR1 is SGDLS and CDR2 is YYNGEE in the germline V gene. CDR3 nucleotide sequence: TGTGCCAGCAGCGTAGCCGGACAGGGAAGCCCCTACGAGCAGTACTTC. Protein: CASSVAGQGSPYEQYF.

The genes are TRBV12-5 and TRBJ2-1; 11 positions match TRBD1. The CDR3 is made up of 16 amino acids. V dropped 0 bases and J dropped 7; count of bases not matched to a gene: 5. The germline CDR1 and CDR2 sequences are LGHNT and FRNRAP. CDR3 sequence (DNA): TGTGCTAGTGGTTTGGTACTGGGACAGGGGGTTAATGAGCAGTTCTTC. Translation: CASGLVLGQGVNEQFF.

This chain connects TRBV19 to TRBJ2-7; 9 positions agree with TRBD1. CDR3 size: 14 residues. Germline CDR1 is LNHDA and CDR2 is SQIVND (reference sequence). V lost 6 bases, J lost 6 bases, and 9 bases stayed unmatched. This CDR3 is CASRTGTGTGEQYF. CDR3 bases: TGTGCCAGTAGAACCGGGACAGGGACGGGCGAGCAGTACTTC.

This rearrangement joins TRBV27 to TRBJ2-7; 8 nucleotides match TRBD1. This CDR3 is built from 15 residues. The V gene's germline CDR1 is MNHEY and CDR2 SMNVEV (reference sequence). The V segment lost 1 base and the J segment 2 bases; nucleotides outside the gene matches: 4. CDR3 in amino acids: CASSLWGTGPYEQYF. The CDR3 DNA reads TGTGCCAGCAGTTTATGGGGGACAGGACCCTACGAGCAGTACTTC.